The clone carrying this TCR beta chain was seen a handful of times. Original methodology: Amplification of reference gene primers was used by the study to estimate nucleated cell counts. Repertoires were generated with immunoSEQ multiplex PCR, while TCRdb's copy carries only in-frame clones and drops some. The DNA gave D and trimming, while V, J and clone size come from that table. This table has 300,000 to 450,000 clones, roughly 85% appearing once. This specimen comes from a study of blood T cell repertoires in COVID-19. About the study: COVID-19 samples collected from the United States, Italy and Spain covered acute and convalescent phases. The analysed material was cDNA or gDNA that came from T cells, B-cell-depleted T cells, or PBMCs.

Trimming left V 4 bases short and J 4 bases short, with 11 bases between. Looked up from germline, CDR1 is SNHLY and CDR2 is FYNNEI. This CDR3 is 14 amino acids long. The material sequenced was peripheral blood. This TCR derives from a woman younger than 30 with acute or convalescent COVID-19. The V and J genes are TRBV2 and TRBJ1-3; unclear D gene. The CDR3 loop is CASSVEAGGNTIYF. In nucleotides, the CDR3 is TGTGCCAGCAGTGTAGAGGCGGGGGGAAACACCATATATTTT. The whole variable domain, filled in from reference TRBV2 and TRBJ1-3, reads EPEVTQTPSHQVTQMGQEVILRCVPISNHLYFYWYRQILGQKVEFLVSFYNNEISEKSEIFDDQFSVERPDGSNFTLKIRSTKLEDSAMYFCASSVEAGGNTIYFGEGSWLTVV.